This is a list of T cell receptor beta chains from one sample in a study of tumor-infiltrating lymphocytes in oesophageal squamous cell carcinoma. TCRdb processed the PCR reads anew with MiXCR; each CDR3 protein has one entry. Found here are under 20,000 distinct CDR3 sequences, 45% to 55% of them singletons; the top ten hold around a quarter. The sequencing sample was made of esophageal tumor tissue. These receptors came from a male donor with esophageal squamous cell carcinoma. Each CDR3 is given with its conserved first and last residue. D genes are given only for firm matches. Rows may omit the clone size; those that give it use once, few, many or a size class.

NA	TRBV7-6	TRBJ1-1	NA	TGTGCCGTCGACAGCGCAGCTTTCTTT	CAVDSAAFF
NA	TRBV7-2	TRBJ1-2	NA	TGTGCCAGCAGCGCCCAAACGTCGGGAGGGGGTCGATATGGCTACACCTTC	CASSAQTSGGGRYGYTF
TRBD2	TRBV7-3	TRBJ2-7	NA	TGTGCCAGCAGCTTAGGACTAGCGGGAGTGTACAATGAGCAGTACTTC	CASSLGLAGVYNEQYF
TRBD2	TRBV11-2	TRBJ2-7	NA	TGTGCCAGCAGCTTACAAGGACTAGCTTACGAGCAGTACTTC	CASSLQGLAYEQYF
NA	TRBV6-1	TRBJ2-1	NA	TGTGCCAGCAGTGAAGGGGGGGAGCCCGGACCAAGGGGAAATGAGCAGTTCTTC	CASSEGGEPGPRGNEQFF
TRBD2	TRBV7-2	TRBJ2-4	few	TGTGCCAGCAGCTTAGAGGGCCCGGGACCGGGCGGGAGCCTAGCCAAAAACATTCAGTACTTC	CASSLEGPGPGGSLAKNIQYF
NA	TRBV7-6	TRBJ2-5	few	TGTGCCAGCAGCCCCACCGGGGGACGAGGCAAAGAGACCCAGTACTTC	CASSPTGGRGKETQYF
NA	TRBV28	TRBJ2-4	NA	TGTGCCAGCAGTTTGTCGACAGGTCAAGCCAAAAACATTCAGTACTTC	CASSLSTGQAKNIQYF
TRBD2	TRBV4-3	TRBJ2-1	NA	TGCGCCAGCAGCCATGGACTAGCGGGAGTTGATTTGGGCGAGCAGTTCTTC	CASSHGLAGVDLGEQFF
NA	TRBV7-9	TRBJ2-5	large	TGTGCCAGCAGCTTAGAGGTTGGGCTACGGCCCCAAGAGACCCAGTACTTC	CASSLEVGLRPQETQYF